This T cell receptor (beta chain) came from a study of blood T cell repertoires in COVID-19. Study-wide background: Samples taken during acute and convalescent COVID-19 were collected in the United States, Italy and Spain.

Under the authors' procedure: Amplified reference gene primers provided the basis for estimating nucleated cell counts. Using immunoSEQ multiplex PCR, the repertoire was profiled, and TCRdb retains in-frame clones only, with some absent. V, J and clone size were drawn from that table, and D and trimming were deduced from the DNA. The table includes 140,000 to 150,000 clones, about 80% detected once. CDR1 and CDR2 from the germline V gene are SGHNT and YYREEE (reference sequence). The length of the CDR3 is 16 residues. Germline trimming cut 3 bases from V and 3 bases from J; bases unmatched to any gene: 8.

Sequenced input: peripheral blood. This TCR derives from a man aged 50 or older with acute or convalescent COVID-19. The genes are TRBV5-4 and TRBJ2-7; 11 bases fit TRBD1. CDR3 nucleotides: TGTGCCAGCAGCTCGATGACCGGGACAGGGGGCTACGAGCAGTACTTC. Protein product: CASSSMTGTGGYEQYF. Full variable domain (outside the CDR3, taken from reference TRBV5-4 and TRBJ2-7): ETGVTQSPTHLIKTRGQQVTLRCSSQSGHNTVSWYQQALGQGPQFIFQYYREEENGRGNFPPRFSGLQFPNYSSELNVNALELDDSALYLCASSSMTGTGGYEQYFGPGTRLTVT.